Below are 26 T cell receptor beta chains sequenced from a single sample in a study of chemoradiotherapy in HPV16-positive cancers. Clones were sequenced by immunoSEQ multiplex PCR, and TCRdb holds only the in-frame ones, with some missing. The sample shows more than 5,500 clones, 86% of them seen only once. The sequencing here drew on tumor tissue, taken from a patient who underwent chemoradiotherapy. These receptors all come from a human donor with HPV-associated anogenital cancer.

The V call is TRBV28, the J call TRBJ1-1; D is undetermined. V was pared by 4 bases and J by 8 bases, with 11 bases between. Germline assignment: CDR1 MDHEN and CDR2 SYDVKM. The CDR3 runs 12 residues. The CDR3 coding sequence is TGTGCCAGCAGTTCGGTCCTCCCCGAAGCTTTCTTT. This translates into CASSSVLPEAFF.

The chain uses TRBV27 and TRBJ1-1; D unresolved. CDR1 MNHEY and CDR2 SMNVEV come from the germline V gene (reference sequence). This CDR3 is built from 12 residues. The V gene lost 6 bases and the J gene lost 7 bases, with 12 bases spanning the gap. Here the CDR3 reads CASSLVGREAFF. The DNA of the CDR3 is TGTGCCAGCAGCCTTGTGGGCCGTGAAGCTTTCTTT.

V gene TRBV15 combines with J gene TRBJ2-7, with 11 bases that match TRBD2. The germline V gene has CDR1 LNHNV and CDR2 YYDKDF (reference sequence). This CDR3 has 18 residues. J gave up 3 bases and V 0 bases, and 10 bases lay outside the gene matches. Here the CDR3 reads CATSRDTLLAGGIYEQYF. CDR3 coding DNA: TGTGCCACCAGCAGAGATACCCTTCTAGCGGGAGGAATCTACGAGCAGTACTTC.

Here the CDR3 reads CASSMADRAQGSGANVLTF. The CDR3 DNA is TGTGCCAGCAGCATGGCCGACAGGGCCCAAGGCTCTGGGGCCAACGTCCTGACTTTC. V and J are TRBV7-2 and TRBJ2-6; 7 nucleotides match TRBD1. The CDR3 spans 19 residues. V was pared by 5 bases and J by 0 bases, with 13 bases of the junction left unmatched. In germline, CDR1 is SGHTA, CDR2 FQGNSA.

CDR3 in DNA: TGTGCCAGTAGTACCCCCGGCGAGACCTACACCTTC. Protein product: CASSTPGETYTF. The chain has TRBV19 and TRBJ1-2; D is unresolved. V lost 4 bases and J 10 bases, leaving 13 bases between the germline ends. Per germline, CDR1 LNHDA and CDR2 SQIVND (reference sequence). This CDR3 spans 12 amino acids.

This CDR3 reads CASSFRDTYNNEQFF. The CDR3 nucleotides are TGTGCCAGCAGTTTTCGGGACACTTACAACAATGAGCAGTTCTTC. The rearrangement uses TRBV11-1 and TRBJ2-1; D possibly corresponds to TRBD1 (6 bases). From germline, CDR1 is SGHAT and CDR2 FQDESV (reference sequence). The V end was cut by 6 bases, the J end by 5 bases, with 17 bases between. This CDR3 contains 15 residues.

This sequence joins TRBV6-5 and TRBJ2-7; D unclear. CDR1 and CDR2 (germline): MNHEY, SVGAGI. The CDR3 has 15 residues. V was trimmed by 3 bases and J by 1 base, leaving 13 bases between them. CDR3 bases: TGTGCCAGCAGTTATGGGAAGGCCGGGTCCTACGAGCAGTACTTC. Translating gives CASSYGKAGSYEQYF.

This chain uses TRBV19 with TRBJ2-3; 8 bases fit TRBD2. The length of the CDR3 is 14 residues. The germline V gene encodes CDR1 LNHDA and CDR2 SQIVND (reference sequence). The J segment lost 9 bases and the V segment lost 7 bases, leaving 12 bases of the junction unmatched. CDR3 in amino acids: CASTREGTTGTQYF. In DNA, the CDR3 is TGTGCCAGTACCCGGGAGGGGACCACAGGGACGCAGTATTTT.

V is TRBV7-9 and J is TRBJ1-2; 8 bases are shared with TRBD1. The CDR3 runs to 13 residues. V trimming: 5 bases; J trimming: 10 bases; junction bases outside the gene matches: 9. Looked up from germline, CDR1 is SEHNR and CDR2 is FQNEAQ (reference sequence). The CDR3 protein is CASSPRTGQDYTF. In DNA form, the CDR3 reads TGTGCCAGCAGCCCAAGGACAGGGCAGGACTACACCTTC.

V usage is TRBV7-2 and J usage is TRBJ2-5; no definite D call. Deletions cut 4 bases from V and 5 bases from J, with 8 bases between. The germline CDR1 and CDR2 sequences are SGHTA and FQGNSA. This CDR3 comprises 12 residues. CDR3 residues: CASSSARETQYF. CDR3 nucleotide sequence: TGTGCCAGCAGCTCCGCCCGGGAGACCCAGTACTTC.

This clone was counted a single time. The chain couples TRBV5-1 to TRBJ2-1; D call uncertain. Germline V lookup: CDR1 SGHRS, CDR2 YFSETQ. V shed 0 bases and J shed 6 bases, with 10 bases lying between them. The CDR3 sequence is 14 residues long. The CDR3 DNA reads TGCGCCAGCAGCTTGGTGGTGTATAGCAATGAGCAGTTCTTC. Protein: CASSLVVYSNEQFF.

The DNA of the CDR3 is TGCGCCAGCAGCCAAGCCCTAGCGGGAGCAACCTACAATGAGCAGTTCTTC. Residues: CASSQALAGATYNEQFF. The rearrangement links TRBV4-1 to TRBJ2-1; TRBD2 agrees at 10 bases. V lost 1 base, J lost 2 bases, and 5 bases stayed unmatched. This CDR3 is 17 amino acids long. CDR1 is MGHRA and CDR2 is YSYEKL in the germline V gene.

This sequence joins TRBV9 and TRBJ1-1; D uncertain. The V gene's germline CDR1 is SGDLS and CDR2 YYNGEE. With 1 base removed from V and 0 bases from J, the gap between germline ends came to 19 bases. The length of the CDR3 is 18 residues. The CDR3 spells CASSVSPLRAAMNTEAFF. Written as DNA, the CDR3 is TGTGCCAGCAGCGTATCCCCTTTAAGGGCCGCTATGAACACTGAAGCTTTCTTT.

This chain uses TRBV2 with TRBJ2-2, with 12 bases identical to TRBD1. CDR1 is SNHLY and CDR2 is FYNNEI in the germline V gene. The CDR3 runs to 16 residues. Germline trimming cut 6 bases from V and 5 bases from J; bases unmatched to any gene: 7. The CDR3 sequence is CASSDPGQGATGELFF. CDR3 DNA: TGTGCCAGCAGCGATCCGGGACAGGGGGCGACCGGGGAGCTGTTTTTT.

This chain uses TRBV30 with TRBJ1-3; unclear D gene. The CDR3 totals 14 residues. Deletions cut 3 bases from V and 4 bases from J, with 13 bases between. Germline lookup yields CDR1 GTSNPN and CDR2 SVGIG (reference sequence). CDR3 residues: CAWRGMYGGNTIYF. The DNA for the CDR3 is TGTGCCTGGAGGGGAATGTACGGCGGAAACACCATATATTTT.

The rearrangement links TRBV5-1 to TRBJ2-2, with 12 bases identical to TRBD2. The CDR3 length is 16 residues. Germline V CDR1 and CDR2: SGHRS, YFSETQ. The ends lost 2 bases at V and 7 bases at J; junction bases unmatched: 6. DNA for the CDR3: TGCGCCAGCAGCTTTCAGGGACTAGCGGGCGGCGGGGAGCTGTTTTTT. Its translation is CASSFQGLAGGGELFF.

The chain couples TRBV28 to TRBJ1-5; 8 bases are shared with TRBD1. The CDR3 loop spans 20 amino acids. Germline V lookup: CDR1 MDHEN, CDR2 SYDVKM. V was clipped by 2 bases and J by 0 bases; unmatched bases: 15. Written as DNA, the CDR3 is TGTGCCAGCAGTTTAGAAGGGGCAGGGGGCGCGGGATCTAGCAATCAGCCCCAGCATTTT. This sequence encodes CASSLEGAGGAGSSNQPQHF.

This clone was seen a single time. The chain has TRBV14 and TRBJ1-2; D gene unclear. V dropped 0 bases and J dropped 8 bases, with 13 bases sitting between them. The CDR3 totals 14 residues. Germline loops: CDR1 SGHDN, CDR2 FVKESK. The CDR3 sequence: CASSQDFGGGGYTF. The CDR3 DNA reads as TGTGCCAGCAGCCAAGACTTCGGCGGCGGCGGCTACACCTTC.

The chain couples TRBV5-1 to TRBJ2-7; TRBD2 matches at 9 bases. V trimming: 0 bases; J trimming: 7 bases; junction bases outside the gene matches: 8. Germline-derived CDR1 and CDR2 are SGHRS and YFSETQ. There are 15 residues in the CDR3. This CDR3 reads CASSLVLAGAPEQYF. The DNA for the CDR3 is TGCGCCAGCAGCTTGGTTTTAGCGGGAGCCCCTGAGCAGTACTTC.

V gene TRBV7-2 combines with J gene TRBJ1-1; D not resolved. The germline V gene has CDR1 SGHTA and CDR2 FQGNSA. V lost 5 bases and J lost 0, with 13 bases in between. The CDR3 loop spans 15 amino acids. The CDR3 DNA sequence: TGTGCCAGCAGCCCACGGTTGTCGGTGAACACTGAAGCTTTCTTT. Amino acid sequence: CASSPRLSVNTEAFF.

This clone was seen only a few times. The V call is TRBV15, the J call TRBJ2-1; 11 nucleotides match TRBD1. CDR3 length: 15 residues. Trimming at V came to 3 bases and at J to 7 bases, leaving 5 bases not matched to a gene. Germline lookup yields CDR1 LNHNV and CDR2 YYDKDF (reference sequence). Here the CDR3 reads CATSRDRGHTNEQFF. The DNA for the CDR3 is TGTGCCACCAGCAGGGACAGGGGGCACACAAATGAGCAGTTCTTC. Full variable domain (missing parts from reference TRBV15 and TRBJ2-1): DAMVIQNPRYQVTQFGKPVTLSCSQTLNHNVMYWYQQKSSQAPKLLFHYYDKDFNNEADTPDNFQSRRPNTSFCFLDIRSPGLGDTAMYLCATSRDRGHTNEQFFGPGTRLTVL.

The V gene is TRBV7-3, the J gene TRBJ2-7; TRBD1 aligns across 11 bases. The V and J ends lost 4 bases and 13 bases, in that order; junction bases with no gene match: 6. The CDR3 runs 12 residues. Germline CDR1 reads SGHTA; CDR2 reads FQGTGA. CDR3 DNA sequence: TGTGCCAGCAGCTCCCGGACAGGGGGCAGCTACTTC. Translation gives CASSSRTGGSYF. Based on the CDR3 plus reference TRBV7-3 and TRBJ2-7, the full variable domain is GAGVSQTPSNKVTEKGKYVELRCDPISGHTALYWYRQSLGQGPEFLIYFQGTGAADDSGLPNDRFFAVRPEGSVSTLKIQRTERGDSAVYLCASSSRTGGSYFGPGTRLTVT.

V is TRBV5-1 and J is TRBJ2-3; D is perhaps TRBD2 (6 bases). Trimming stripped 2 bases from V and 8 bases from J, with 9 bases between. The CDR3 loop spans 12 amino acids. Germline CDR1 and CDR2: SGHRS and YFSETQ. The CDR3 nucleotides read TGCGCCAGCAGCTTCGGGACTGTTACGCAGTATTTT. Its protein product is CASSFGTVTQYF.

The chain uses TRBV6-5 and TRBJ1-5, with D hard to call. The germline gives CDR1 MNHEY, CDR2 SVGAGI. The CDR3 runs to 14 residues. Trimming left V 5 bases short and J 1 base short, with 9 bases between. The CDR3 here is CASSDPKSNQPQHF. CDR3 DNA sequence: TGTGCCAGCAGTGACCCTAAGAGCAATCAGCCCCAGCATTTT.

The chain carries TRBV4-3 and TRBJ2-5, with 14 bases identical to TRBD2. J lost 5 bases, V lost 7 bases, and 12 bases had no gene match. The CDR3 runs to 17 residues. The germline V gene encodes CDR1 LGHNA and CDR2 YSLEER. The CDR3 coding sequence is TGCGCCAGCATGGGACTAGCGGGAGTAGGAGCGTGGGAGACCCAGTACTTC. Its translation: CASMGLAGVGAWETQYF.

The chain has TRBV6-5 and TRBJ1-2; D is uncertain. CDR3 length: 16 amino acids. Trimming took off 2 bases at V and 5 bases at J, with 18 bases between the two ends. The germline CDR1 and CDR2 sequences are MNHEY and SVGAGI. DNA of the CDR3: TGTGCCAGCAGTTACGGCCCGGGAGCGGAATTTTATGGCTACACCTTC. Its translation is CASSYGPGAEFYGYTF.